Listed here are 11 T cell receptor beta chains from one sample, sequenced in a study of siplizumab effects on memory and regulatory T cells. The assay was immunoSEQ multiplex PCR, and TCRdb's table has in-frame clones only and misses some. The sample consists of 95,000 to 100,000 clones, 92% of them appearing once. Sequencing was done on a sample of non-Treg CD4+ T cells sorted from blood. The origin of the receptors is a human donor in good health.

V gene TRBV7-6 combines with J gene TRBJ2-2; 8 bases fit TRBD2. This CDR3 contains 16 residues. V lost 5 bases, J lost 7 bases, and 12 bases stayed unmatched. Germline V gene lookup returns CDR1 SGHVS and CDR2 FNYEAQ. CDR3 in amino acids: CASSPRERERSGELFF. In DNA form, the CDR3 reads TGTGCCAGCAGCCCGAGGGAGCGGGAGAGGAGCGGGGAGCTGTTTTTT.

This chain links TRBV29-1 with TRBJ2-7; 12 bases match TRBD2. There are 14 residues in the CDR3. The germline V gene encodes CDR1 SQVTM and CDR2 ANQGSEA. V lost 4 bases, J lost 6 bases, and 7 bases stayed unmatched. The CDR3 here is CSVAGLAGLVEQYF. The CDR3 bases are TGCAGCGTTGCCGGACTAGCGGGATTGGTCGAGCAGTACTTC.

V gene TRBV15 combines with J gene TRBJ1-5, with D hard to call. Germline CDR1 and CDR2: LNHNV and YYDKDF (reference sequence). The CDR3 is made up of 15 amino acids. V shed 0 bases and J shed 0 bases, with 6 bases lying between them. CDR3: CATSREVLSNQPQHF. DNA of the CDR3: TGTGCCACCAGCAGAGAAGTCCTTAGCAATCAGCCCCAGCATTTT.

The J gene is TRBJ2-1, the V gene TRBV6-6, with D possibly matching TRBD2 (6 bases). Germline CDR1 and CDR2: MNHNY and SVGAGI (reference sequence). The CDR3 has 16 residues. The V end lost 4 bases, the J end lost 6 bases, and 19 bases lay between the germline ends. The CDR3 bases are TGTGCCAGCAGTTCCCGGAGGGACCCTATTAGCAATGAGCAGTTCTTC. This encodes CASSSRRDPISNEQFF.

The rearrangement joins TRBV15 to TRBJ2-3, with 12 bases identical to TRBD2. This CDR3 spans 19 amino acids. Germline-derived CDR1 and CDR2 are LNHNV and YYDKDF (reference sequence). The V segment lost 0 bases and the J segment 4 bases; nucleotides outside the gene matches: 11. As DNA, the CDR3 is TGTGCCACCAGCAGAGATCAAATGGGTCTAGCGGGAGGGTCAGATACGCAGTATTTT. Its translation: CATSRDQMGLAGGSDTQYF.

This rearrangement joins TRBV7-9 to TRBJ2-7; D not resolved. The CDR3 extends over 15 amino acids. CDR1 SEHNR and CDR2 FQNEAQ come from the germline V gene (reference sequence). V was shortened by 1 base and J by 0 bases, with 10 bases between the two germline ends. This chain's CDR3 is CASSLEGFLSYEQYF. CDR3 DNA sequence: TGTGCCAGCAGCTTAGAAGGGTTTCTCTCCTACGAGCAGTACTTC.

The CDR3 here is CASSLGLPGPGNTIYF. In DNA form, the CDR3 reads TGTGCCAGCAGTTTGGGCCTCCCTGGGCCTGGAAACACCATATATTTT. The V call is TRBV27, the J call TRBJ1-3; no firm D call. V lost 3 bases and J 2 bases, leaving 14 bases between the germline ends. The germline V gene has CDR1 MNHEY and CDR2 SMNVEV (reference sequence). This CDR3 contains 16 residues.

The V gene is TRBV5-6, the J gene TRBJ1-2; D is perhaps TRBD1 (5 bases). Trimming took off 1 base at V and 4 bases at J, with 8 bases between the two ends. The CDR3 loop spans 13 amino acids. Germline CDR1 reads SGHDT; CDR2 reads YYEEEE. The CDR3 spells CASSLHRSYGYTF. In nucleotides, the CDR3 is TGTGCCAGCAGCTTGCACAGGAGCTATGGCTACACCTTC. Based on the CDR3 plus reference TRBV5-6 and TRBJ1-2, the full variable domain is DAGVTQSPTHLIKTRGQQVTLRCSPKSGHDTVSWYQQALGQGPQFIFQYYEEEERQRGNFPDRFSGHQFPNYSSELNVNALLLGDSALYLCASSLHRSYGYTFGSGTRLTVV.

The table lists this clone with a count of one. This chain connects TRBV18 to TRBJ2-5; 8 bases map to TRBD1. Losses at the gene ends were 6 bases for V and 4 bases for J; bases not matched to a gene: 4. The V gene's germline CDR1 is KGHSH and CDR2 LQKENI. This CDR3 has 13 residues. The CDR3 sequence: CASSPGQAETQYF. The CDR3 DNA sequence: TGTGCCAGCTCGCCGGGACAGGCAGAGACCCAGTACTTC. Based on the CDR3 plus reference TRBV18 and TRBJ2-5, the full variable domain is NAGVMQNPRHLVRRRGQEARLRCSPMKGHSHVYWYRQLPEEGLKFMVYLQKENIIDESGMPKERFSAEFPKEGPSILRIQQVVRGDSAAYFCASSPGQAETQYFGPGTRLLVL.

The chain combines TRBV25-1 with TRBJ2-7; unclear D gene. Germline V lookup: CDR1 MGHDK, CDR2 SYGVNS. The CDR3 loop spans 11 amino acids. The V and J ends lost 5 bases and 6 bases respectively, with 8 bases between them. CDR3 coding DNA: TGTGCCAGCAGTACCCCCCGCGAGCAGTACTTC. This gives the protein CASSTPREQYF.

The chain employs TRBV30 and TRBJ1-1; D remains unclear. The CDR3 is 14 residues long. Germline loops: CDR1 GTSNPN, CDR2 SVGIG (reference sequence). V was clipped by 0 bases and J by 2 bases, with 10 bases between them. The CDR3 sequence is CAWSVLSHNTEAFF. DNA of the CDR3: TGTGCCTGGAGTGTACTATCACATAACACTGAAGCTTTCTTT.